These 2 T cell receptor beta chains were sequenced from one sample in a study of T cells in Graves' hyperthyroidism and ophthalmopathy. Authors of the study amplified TCR beta CDR3 regions from RNA transcripts. First-round RT-PCR of the TCR CDR3 relied on the HTBI primer set. TCRdb recomputed calls from the multiplex PCR reads with MiXCR, one row per CDR3 protein. The data show roughly 400,000 distinct CDR3 sequences, over 12% seen once. Sequencing input: blood. Receptors originate from a man between 50 and 59 years old with Graves' ophthalmopathy.

This clonotype has more than one count but fewer than ten. V is TRBV19 and J is TRBJ1-2, with a weak D call TRBD1 (5 bases). Germline V gene data show CDR1 as LNHDA and CDR2 as SQIVND (reference sequence). Trimming pared 1 base from V and 8 bases from J, leaving 14 bases between. The CDR3 contains 14 residues. The DNA of the CDR3 is TGTGCCAGTAGTATAGTAAGGGGATCGGGAGGCTACACCTTC. This codes for CASSIVRGSGGYTF.

Many counts were recorded for this clonotype. The V call is TRBV2, the J call TRBJ1-2; TRBD1 aligns across 7 bases. Losses at the gene ends were 6 bases for V and 4 bases for J; bases not matched to a gene: 8. Germline V gene sequence: CDR1 SNHLY, CDR2 FYNNEI. CDR3 length: 14 residues. The CDR3 nucleotides are TGTGCCAGCAGCGACAGGGATAATGGCTATGGCTACACCTTC. Its protein is CASSDRDNGYGYTF.